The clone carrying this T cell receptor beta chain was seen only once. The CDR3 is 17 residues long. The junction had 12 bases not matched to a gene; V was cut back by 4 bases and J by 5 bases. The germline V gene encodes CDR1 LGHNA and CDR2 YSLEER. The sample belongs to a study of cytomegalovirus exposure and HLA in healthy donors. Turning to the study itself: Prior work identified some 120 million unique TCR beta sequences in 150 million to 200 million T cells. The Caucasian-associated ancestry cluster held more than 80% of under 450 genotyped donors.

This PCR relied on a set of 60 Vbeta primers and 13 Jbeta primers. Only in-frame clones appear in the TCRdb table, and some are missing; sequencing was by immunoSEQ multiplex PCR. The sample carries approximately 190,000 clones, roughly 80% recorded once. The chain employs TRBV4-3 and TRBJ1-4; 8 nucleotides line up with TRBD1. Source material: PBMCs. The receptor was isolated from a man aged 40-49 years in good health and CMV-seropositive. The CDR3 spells CASSRTGSRVENEKLFF. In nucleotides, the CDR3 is TGCGCCAGCAGCCGGACAGGGAGTAGGGTTGAGAATGAAAAACTGTTTTTT.